Below are 16 T cell receptor beta chains sequenced from a single sample in a study of cytomegalovirus exposure and HLA in healthy donors. Primers for the PCR totalled 60 Vbeta and 13 Jbeta. TCRdb's table, derived via immunoSEQ multiplex PCR, lists solely in-frame clones and lacks some. The profile covers 210,000 or so clones, with about 87% appearing a single time and over 1% taken by the ten largest. The source material was PBMCs. These receptors all stem from a man aged 25 to 40 in good health and CMV-seronegative.

The CDR3 loop reads CASMRARTDTQYF. The CDR3 DNA reads TGTGCCAGCATGAGGGCCCGTACAGATACGCAGTATTTT. V is TRBV6-6 and J is TRBJ2-3, with D maybe TRBD2 (5 bases). Trimming took off 7 bases at V and 3 bases at J, with 11 bases between the two ends. The germline gives CDR1 MNHNY, CDR2 SVGAGI (reference sequence). The CDR3 covers 13 residues.

The chain is built from TRBV15 and TRBJ2-7; 8 nucleotides align to TRBD2. The junction had 4 bases not matched to a gene; V was cut back by 1 base and J by 2 bases. In germline, CDR1 is LNHNV, CDR2 YYDKDF (reference sequence). The CDR3 sequence is 15 residues long. This chain's CDR3 is CATSRAGGAAYEQYF. DNA for the CDR3: TGTGCCACCAGCAGAGCGGGGGGGGCTGCCTACGAGCAGTACTTC.

As for this clone: Other DNA sequences within the sample encode an identical CDR3. This chain uses TRBV19 with TRBJ2-7; TRBD1 aligns across 8 bases. The CDR3 is made up of 13 amino acids. V lost 4 bases to trimming and J lost 4 bases; unmatched junction nucleotides: 3. Germline V gene lookup returns CDR1 LNHDA and CDR2 SQIVND (reference sequence). In DNA, the CDR3 is TGTGCCAGTAGTACGACAGGGGCTTACGAGCAGTACTTC. Its translation is CASSTTGAYEQYF.

This chain connects TRBV15 to TRBJ2-1, with 10 bases matching TRBD2. V dropped 1 base and J dropped 3; count of bases not matched to a gene: 3. The CDR3 is made up of 16 amino acids. Germline values: CDR1 LNHNV, CDR2 YYDKDF (reference sequence). CDR3 sequence: CATSRVLAGSYNEQFF. The CDR3 DNA follows: TGTGCCACCAGCAGAGTACTAGCGGGGAGCTACAATGAGCAGTTCTTC. Using reference TRBV15 and TRBJ2-1 for the parts outside the CDR3, the full variable domain is DAMVIQNPRYQVTQFGKPVTLSCSQTLNHNVMYWYQQKSSQAPKLLFHYYDKDFNNEADTPDNFQSRRPNTSFCFLDIRSPGLGDTAMYLCATSRVLAGSYNEQFFGPGTRLTVL.

The count of this clone is one. J is TRBJ2-3 and V is TRBV7-8; D is perhaps TRBD2 (6 bases). In germline, CDR1 is SGHVS, CDR2 FQNEAQ. This CDR3 has 17 amino acids. V lost 1 base to trimming and J lost 2 bases, with 16 bases between them. CDR3 in DNA: TGTGCCAGCAGCTTAGAATGGGGGGTCTCCCACACAGATACGCAGTATTTT. Amino acids: CASSLEWGVSHTDTQYF.

This chain links TRBV7-2 with TRBJ1-5; TRBD1 agrees at 8 bases. The germline V gene has CDR1 SGHTA and CDR2 FQGNSA. After removal of 1 base from V and 7 bases from J, the junction contained 6 bases not matched to a gene. This CDR3 contains 15 residues. Here the CDR3 reads CASSLGGTGVQPQHF. CDR3 in DNA: TGTGCCAGCAGCTTAGGGGGGACAGGCGTACAGCCCCAGCATTTT.

The rearrangement links TRBV19 to TRBJ1-1; D not resolved. V lost 6 bases to trimming and J lost 1 base, with 9 bases between them. The CDR3 extends over 13 amino acids. Germline CDR1 reads LNHDA; CDR2 reads SQIVND (reference sequence). The CDR3 DNA reads as TGTGCCAGTAGATCGGCGGCGAACACTGAAGCTTTCTTT. This translates into CASRSAANTEAFF.

V and J are TRBV5-6 and TRBJ1-1; 7 bases are a match to TRBD1. In germline, CDR1 is SGHDT, CDR2 YYEEEE. The junction had 3 bases not matched to a gene; V was cut back by 4 bases and J by 0 bases. The CDR3 has 14 residues. The chain's CDR3 is CASSRDSLNTEAFF. In nucleotides, the CDR3 is TGTGCCAGCAGCCGGGACAGTCTGAACACTGAAGCTTTCTTT. The complete variable domain, with remaining parts taken from reference TRBV5-6 and TRBJ1-1, reads DAGVTQSPTHLIKTRGQQVTLRCSPKSGHDTVSWYQQALGQGPQFIFQYYEEEERQRGNFPDRFSGHQFPNYSSELNVNALLLGDSALYLCASSRDSLNTEAFFGQGTRLTVV.

This clone was picked up one time. The chain joins TRBV7-9 to TRBJ2-7; no reliable D call. CDR3 length: 14 residues. The germline V gene has CDR1 SEHNR and CDR2 FQNEAQ (reference sequence). With 5 bases removed from V and 3 bases from J, the gap between germline ends came to 14 bases. In DNA form, the CDR3 reads TGTGCCAGCAGCCCCGGAGTTTACGGCTACGAGCAGTACTTC. It encodes CASSPGVYGYEQYF.

This chain connects TRBV5-1 to TRBJ1-2; D remains unclear. Trimming cost V 0 bases and J 5 bases, with 11 bases left between them. The CDR3 covers 14 residues. Germline V gene data show CDR1 as SGHRS and CDR2 as YFSETQ. In DNA, the CDR3 is TGCGCCAGCAGCTTGGCCCTAGCCGGGTATGGCTACACCTTC. Protein sequence: CASSLALAGYGYTF.

This clone appeared a single time. The genes are TRBV7-9 and TRBJ2-5, with D tentatively TRBD1 (5 bases). V was pared by 1 base and J by 2 bases, with 11 bases between. Germline assignment: CDR1 SEHNR and CDR2 FQNEAQ (reference sequence). The CDR3 sequence is 15 residues long. The CDR3 here is CASSLVQGRQETQYF. CDR3 DNA: TGTGCCAGCAGCTTAGTTCAGGGCCGGCAAGAGACCCAGTACTTC. Using reference TRBV7-9 and TRBJ2-5 for the parts outside the CDR3, the full variable domain is DTGVSQNPRHKITKRGQNVTFRCDPISEHNRLYWYRQTLGQGPEFLTYFQNEAQLEKSRLLSDRFSAERPKGSFSTLEIQRTEQGDSAMYLCASSLVQGRQETQYFGPGTRLLVL.

Only one count was recorded for this clone. J is TRBJ1-2 and V is TRBV15; the match to TRBD1 covers 9 bases. The germline CDR1 and CDR2 sequences are LNHNV and YYDKDF (reference sequence). Trimming at V came to 6 bases and at J to 4 bases, leaving 15 bases not matched to a gene. There are 17 residues in the CDR3. CDR3 bases: TGTGCCACCAGTCCGACGGGACAGGGAAAGAAAAGCTATGGCTACACCTTC. Translating it yields CATSPTGQGKKSYGYTF.

The chain recombines TRBV29-1 with TRBJ1-1, with 7 positions matching TRBD1. J was trimmed by 7 bases and V by 5 bases; bases with no gene match: 4. This CDR3 contains 11 residues. The germline V gene encodes CDR1 SQVTM and CDR2 ANQGSEA. The CDR3 DNA reads as TGCAGCGTTTACAGGGGCATTGAAGCTTTCTTT. Translated, it gives CSVYRGIEAFF. The whole variable domain, filled in from reference TRBV29-1 and TRBJ1-1, reads SAVISQKPSRDICQRGTSLTIQCQVDSQVTMMFWYRQQPGQSLTLIATANQGSEATYESGFVIDKFPISRPNLTFSTLTVSNMSPEDSSIYLCSVYRGIEAFFGQGTRLTVV.

The J gene is TRBJ2-4, the V gene TRBV5-6; D possibly corresponds to TRBD2 (6 bases). V was trimmed by 3 bases and J by 1 base, leaving 14 bases between them. The CDR3 is 16 amino acids. The germline gives CDR1 SGHDT, CDR2 YYEEEE. In nucleotides, the CDR3 is TGTGCCAGCAGCTCCCGACGGGGGAAGGCCAAAAACATTCAGTACTTC. Translated, it gives CASSSRRGKAKNIQYF.

The CDR3 DNA sequence: TGCGCCAGCAGCTTGGACGGGATTGACTATGGCTACACCTTC. Its translation is CASSLDGIDYGYTF. The chain links TRBV5-1 to TRBJ1-2; no clear D gene. Trimming pared 0 bases from V and 3 bases from J, leaving 9 bases between. The CDR3 extends over 14 amino acids. The germline V gene encodes CDR1 SGHRS and CDR2 YFSETQ.

The table lists this clone with a few counts. The rearrangement joins TRBV2 to TRBJ2-5; the D gene is possibly TRBD1 (5 bases). The CDR3 loop spans 13 amino acids. V shed 9 bases and J shed 9 bases, with 20 bases lying between them. Looked up from germline, CDR1 is SNHLY and CDR2 is FYNNEI. The CDR3 region is CASGPDRPGSQYF. CDR3 DNA sequence: TGTGCCAGTGGCCCAGACAGACCCGGGTCCCAGTACTTC.